Shown below are 21 T cell receptor beta chains from a single sample sequenced in a study of vaccination effects on CD4 cells after COVID-19. The antigens of these receptors remain unknown. The repertoire was sequenced with immunoSEQ multiplex PCR; TCRdb's copy has only in-frame clones and lacks some. In the table there are approximately 70,000 clones, approximately 81% of which are singletons. Under the ViraFEST assay, PBMC were stimulated with viral peptide pools so that antigen-specific CD4+ T cells expanded. Sequencing was performed afterwards. With approximately ten days of culture completed, CD4+ T cells were isolated. Each participant was administered two doses of either the BNT162b2 or the mRNA-1273 vaccine. The source was CD4+ T cells from PBMCs cultured with HCoV-229E spike peptides, collected after COVID-19 vaccination. The source of these receptors is a human donor who received a COVID-19 vaccine.

The rearrangement uses TRBV3-1 (or the pseudogene TRBV3-2) and TRBJ2-3; D unclear. Germline values: CDR1 LGHDT, CDR2 YNNKEL (reference sequence). This CDR3 has 17 amino acids. The V and J ends lost 0 bases and 0 bases respectively, with 13 bases between them. The CDR3 loop reads CASSQDRAGTSTDTQYF. CDR3 bases: TGTGCCAGCAGCCAAGATCGGGCAGGAACAAGCACAGATACGCAGTATTTT.

This clone was detected only a few times. This CDR3 reads CASSRTSGGTYEQYV. The CDR3 coding sequence is TGTGCCAGCAGCCGGACTAGCGGGGGGACCTACGAGCAGTACGTC. The chain carries TRBV6-5 and TRBJ2-7; 14 bases align to TRBD2. This CDR3 region has 15 residues. Germline CDR1 MNHEY, CDR2 SVGAGI. With V trimmed by 6 bases and J by 2 bases, 3 bases remained unmatched.

The chain couples TRBV7-8 to TRBJ1-4; TRBD1 aligns across 7 bases. The V segment lost 1 base and the J segment 6 bases; nucleotides outside the gene matches: 5. The CDR3 is made up of 15 amino acids. The germline gives CDR1 SGHVS, CDR2 FQNEAQ. CDR3 loop: CASSLGGTVHEKLFF. CDR3 DNA: TGTGCCAGCAGCTTAGGGGGGACAGTCCATGAAAAACTGTTTTTT.

The gene calls are TRBV24-1 and TRBJ1-2; unclear D gene. The germline V and J ends were trimmed by 5 bases and 8 bases, with 11 bases remaining between them. This CDR3 has 12 residues. Germline assignment: CDR1 KGHDR and CDR2 SFDVKD. The CDR3 is CATSVDGSGYTF. As DNA, the CDR3 is TGTGCCACCAGTGTGGATGGGTCCGGCTACACCTTC.

V and J are TRBV5-1 and TRBJ1-1; D gene uncertain. Germline V gene sequence: CDR1 SGHRS, CDR2 YFSETQ. This CDR3 contains 15 residues. Trimming stripped 3 bases from V and 1 base from J, with 13 bases between. The CDR3 region has the DNA TGCGCCAGCAGCTACCTCGCGAAAGGGAACACTGAAGCTTTCTTT. This translates into CASSYLAKGNTEAFF. Using reference TRBV5-1 and TRBJ1-1 for the parts outside the CDR3, the full variable domain is KAGVTQTPRYLIKTRGQQVTLSCSPISGHRSVSWYQQTPGQGLQFLFEYFSETQRNKGNFPGRFSGRQFSNSRSEMNVSTLELGDSALYLCASSYLAKGNTEAFFGQGTRLTVV.

The sample holds one count of this clone. The chain has TRBV5-1 and TRBJ2-5, with D maybe TRBD2 (6 bases). V was clipped by 0 bases and J by 2 bases, with 11 bases between them. Germline CDR1 is SGHRS and CDR2 is YFSETQ. The length of the CDR3 is 15 residues. The CDR3, as DNA: TGCGCCAGCAGCTTGGCGGCGGGAACACAAGAGACCCAGTACTTC. Translation gives CASSLAAGTQETQYF.

The chain recombines TRBV30 with TRBJ1-1; D unclear. V shed 3 bases and J shed 5 bases, with 13 bases lying between them. The CDR3 runs to 13 residues. Germline loops: CDR1 GTSNPN, CDR2 SVGIG (reference sequence). CDR3 coding DNA: TGTGCCTGGAGCGTCCCCCCGGGGACTGAAGCTTTCTTT. Protein product: CAWSVPPGTEAFF.

This rearrangement joins TRBV5-1 to TRBJ1-1; D remains ambiguous. V was trimmed by 4 bases and J by 0 bases, leaving 10 bases between them. This CDR3 has 14 residues. CDR1 SGHRS and CDR2 YFSETQ come from the germline V gene. Written as DNA, the CDR3 is TGCGCCAGCAGCCCGGGTTATATGAACACTGAAGCTTTCTTT. The encoded protein is CASSPGYMNTEAFF.

The rearrangement links TRBV5-1 to TRBJ1-4; a weak D match, TRBD1 (5 bases). Per germline, CDR1 SGHRS and CDR2 YFSETQ. V dropped 3 bases and J dropped 7 bases, with 7 bases sitting between them. The CDR3 has 12 residues. CDR3 region: CASSSQGEKLFF. The CDR3 DNA follows: TGCGCCAGCAGCTCTCAGGGTGAAAAACTGTTTTTT.

This sequence joins TRBV5-1 and TRBJ2-7, with D maybe TRBD2 (7 bases). The CDR3 extends over 16 amino acids. CDR1 is SGHRS, CDR2 YFSETQ, per germline. V was shortened by 4 bases and J by 7 bases, with 24 bases between the two germline ends. CDR3 sequence reads: CASSPLGGGAPWEQYV. The CDR3 region has the DNA TGCGCCAGCAGCCCCCTTGGCGGGGGCGCCCCGTGGGAGCAGTACGTC.

V usage is TRBV5-6 and J usage is TRBJ1-6; D is possibly TRBD1 (6 bases). CDR3 length: 15 residues. The germline V and J ends were trimmed by 7 bases and 8 bases, with 19 bases remaining between them. CDR1 is SGHDT and CDR2 is YYEEEE in the germline V gene. In DNA form, the CDR3 reads TGTGCCAGCTCCGGAAGCCCACAGGGTTATTCACCCCTCCACTTT. Encoded protein: CASSGSPQGYSPLHF.

The V call is TRBV18, the J call TRBJ1-5; 8 nucleotides agree with TRBD1. The CDR3 runs to 14 residues. The germline V gene encodes CDR1 KGHSH and CDR2 LQKENI. V lost 5 bases, J lost 5 bases, and 5 bases stayed unmatched. The CDR3 spells CASSGQGRDQPQHF. The CDR3 coding sequence is TGTGCCAGCTCAGGACAGGGTCGGGATCAGCCCCAGCATTTT. Looking up the rest from reference TRBV18 and TRBJ1-5 gives the full variable domain: NAGVMQNPRHLVRRRGQEARLRCSPMKGHSHVYWYRQLPEEGLKFMVYLQKENIIDESGMPKERFSAEFPKEGPSILRIQQVVRGDSAAYFCASSGQGRDQPQHFGDGTRLSIL.

The CDR3 loop reads CASSMGGLNTEAFF. The CDR3 nucleotides are TGTGCCAGCAGTATGGGAGGTTTGAACACTGAAGCTTTCTTT. V gene TRBV6-5 combines with J gene TRBJ1-1; D remains ambiguous. Germline V CDR1 and CDR2: MNHEY, SVGAGI. V gave up 5 bases and J gave up 0 bases, with 10 bases separating them. The CDR3 is 14 amino acids.

The rearrangement joins TRBV6-5 to TRBJ1-1, with 10 bases lining up with TRBD1. The CDR3 extends over 13 amino acids. Germline-derived CDR1 and CDR2 are MNHEY and SVGAGI. After removal of 10 bases from V and 1 base from J, the junction contained 3 bases not matched to a gene. CDR3 sequence (DNA): TGTGCCACGGGGGACAGGGGGAACACTGAAGCTTTCTTT. It specifies CATGDRGNTEAFF.

V usage is TRBV19 and J usage is TRBJ2-6, with D possibly being TRBD2 (6 bases). The CDR3 contains 15 residues. Germline V CDR1 and CDR2: LNHDA, SQIVND (reference sequence). V lost 8 bases and J 2 bases, leaving 13 bases between the germline ends. The CDR3 is CASGGIRPGANVLTF. As DNA, the CDR3 is TGTGCCAGTGGAGGGATCCGGCCTGGGGCCAACGTCCTGACTTTC. Together with reference TRBV19 and TRBJ2-6, the CDR3 gives the full variable domain: DGGITQSPKYLFRKEGQNVTLSCEQNLNHDAMYWYRQDPGQGLRLIYYSQIVNDFQKGDIAEGYSVSREKKESFPLTVTSAQKNPTAFYLCASGGIRPGANVLTFGAGSRLTVL.

This clone was seen once. The gene calls are TRBV14 and TRBJ2-7; D is ambiguous. The CDR3 extends over 13 amino acids. CDR1 SGHDN and CDR2 FVKESK come from the germline V gene. The V end lost 4 bases, the J end lost 9 bases, and 16 bases lay between the germline ends. CDR3 coding DNA: TGTGCCAGCAGCCCTGTCGGCAGTACGAGGCAGTACGTC. As protein: CASSPVGSTRQYV.

The V and J genes are TRBV5-8 and TRBJ1-1, with D possibly being TRBD1 (5 bases). Per germline, CDR1 SGHTS and CDR2 YDEGEE. This CDR3 region has 14 residues. V lost 8 bases and J 2 bases, leaving 16 bases between the germline ends. CDR3 residues: CASPSWGINTEAFF. As DNA, the CDR3 is TGTGCCAGTCCTAGTTGGGGGATTAACACTGAAGCTTTCTTT.

This sequence joins TRBV28 and TRBJ1-2, with unresolved D. Germline V CDR1 and CDR2: MDHEN, SYDVKM. The CDR3 has 13 amino acids. The germline V and J ends were trimmed by 6 bases and 5 bases, with 13 bases remaining between them. The CDR3 here is CASRAASGYGYTF. The CDR3 DNA follows: TGTGCCAGCAGGGCGGCTTCGGGGTATGGCTACACCTTC.

The V gene is TRBV28, the J gene TRBJ2-7; D is unresolved. This CDR3 comprises 11 residues. Germline V gene data show CDR1 as MDHEN and CDR2 as SYDVKM. Trimming shortened V by 8 bases and J by 3 bases, and 8 bases separated the two germline ends. Here the CDR3 reads CASSGVYEQYV. CDR3 bases: TGTGCCAGCTCTGGGGTCTACGAGCAGTACGTC.

The chain links TRBV6-5 to TRBJ2-7, with TRBD1 matching 7 bases. Trimming cost V 8 bases and J 2 bases; bases outside gene matches: 6. Per the germline V gene, CDR1 is MNHEY and CDR2 is SVGAGI. The CDR3 is made up of 13 amino acids. As DNA, the CDR3 is TGTGCCAGCTCCAGGACAGGAGCCTACGAGCAGTACGTC. The encoded protein is CASSRTGAYEQYV.

The V and J genes are TRBV29-1 and TRBJ2-5; 11 positions agree with TRBD1. Germline CDR1 and CDR2: SQVTM and ANQGSEA. Trimming cost V 4 bases and J 5 bases; bases outside gene matches: 6. CDR3 length: 14 residues. Here the CDR3 reads CSVVGTGGRETQYF. The CDR3, as DNA: TGCAGCGTTGTAGGGACAGGGGGAAGGGAGACCCAGTACTTC.